What follows are 26 T cell receptor beta chains derived from one specimen sequenced in a study of OX40 agonist ivuxolimab in advanced cancers. Profiled with immunoSEQ multiplex PCR; TCRdb holds only in-frame clones, not every one. The sample consists of tens of thousands of clones, around 93% of them appearing once. This sample comprised CD4+ or CD8+ T cells sorted from blood, obtained in a trial of the OX40 agonist ivuxolimab. The receptors were gathered from an adult with an advanced solid tumor such as melanoma, head and neck, liver or kidney cancer.

The chain employs TRBV2 and TRBJ2-3; D uncertain. V lost 2 bases, J lost 4 bases, and 13 bases lay in between. The CDR3 covers 15 residues. Germline lookup yields CDR1 SNHLY and CDR2 FYNNEI. The CDR3 DNA is TGTGCCAGCAGTGAATGGCCAGACGTGGCAGATACGCAGTATTTT. Translation gives CASSEWPDVADTQYF.

The chain joins TRBV7-9 to TRBJ2-2, with D possibly being TRBD1 or TRBD2 (5 bases each). CDR3 length: 14 amino acids. The germline CDR1 and CDR2 sequences are SEHNR and FQNEAQ (reference sequence). The germline V and J ends were trimmed by 3 bases and 6 bases, with 11 bases remaining between them. Here the CDR3 DNA reads TGTGCCAGCAGCTTGCGAGGGGCCGCCGGGGAGCTGTTTTTT. This sequence encodes CASSLRGAAGELFF.

The chain recombines TRBV25-1 with TRBJ2-7; 7 bases are shared with TRBD2. From germline, CDR1 is MGHDK and CDR2 SYGVNS. This CDR3 has 12 residues. Trimming cost V 6 bases and J 2 bases; bases outside gene matches: 1. The CDR3 DNA follows: TGTGCCAGCAGGGGGGGGGCCTACGAGCAGTACTTC. Amino acid sequence: CASRGGAYEQYF.

The rearrangement uses TRBV18 and TRBJ2-5, with 9 bases identical to TRBD1. Germline V gene lookup returns CDR1 KGHSH and CDR2 LQKENI. The trim removed 3 bases at V and 0 bases at J, leaving 2 bases unmatched. The CDR3 has 15 amino acids. The CDR3 DNA sequence: TGTGCCAGCTCACCCGGACAGGGGTACCAAGAGACCCAGTACTTC. Its protein is CASSPGQGYQETQYF.

The V gene is TRBV6-1, the J gene TRBJ2-7; no clear D. Germline CDR1 and CDR2: MNHNS and SASEGT. Trimming left V 4 bases short and J 3 bases short, with 4 bases between. The CDR3 is 11 amino acids. The CDR3 reads CASSAIYEQYF. The CDR3 region has the DNA TGTGCCAGCAGTGCGATCTACGAGCAGTACTTC.

CDR3 sequence reads: CASSPGTGWNSNQPQHF. CDR3 nucleotides: TGCGCCAGCAGCCCCGGGACAGGGTGGAATAGCAATCAGCCCCAGCATTTT. J is TRBJ1-5 and V is TRBV4-1, with 9 positions matching TRBD1. V lost 4 bases to trimming and J lost 0 bases; unmatched junction nucleotides: 7. CDR1 is MGHRA, CDR2 YSYEKL, per germline. CDR3 size: 17 residues.

This clone was observed a few times. The chain links TRBV5-6 to TRBJ1-1; D ambiguous. Looked up from germline, CDR1 is SGHDT and CDR2 is YYEEEE. V shed 2 bases and J shed 6 bases, with 5 bases lying between them. The CDR3 runs to 11 residues. The CDR3 protein is CASSLSSEAFF. The CDR3 DNA sequence: TGTGCCAGCAGCTTAAGCTCTGAAGCTTTCTTT.

The CDR3 coding sequence is TGTGCCAGCAGCTTGACAGGGGGGGGCAATGAGCAGTTCTTC. Translating gives CASSLTGGGNEQFF. The chain couples TRBV5-4 to TRBJ2-1, with D perhaps TRBD1 (8 bases). CDR1 and CDR2 (germline): SGHNT, YYREEE (reference sequence). This CDR3 has 14 amino acids. V was pared by 1 base and J by 6 bases, with 11 bases between.

J is TRBJ2-6 and V is TRBV9; D not resolved. Trimming shortened V by 3 bases and J by 0 bases, and 10 bases separated the two germline ends. The CDR3 length is 16 residues. Germline CDR1 is SGDLS and CDR2 is YYNGEE. Here the CDR3 DNA reads TGTGCCAGCAGCGGGACGTTAAGCTCTGGGGCCAACGTCCTGACTTTC. It codes for CASSGTLSSGANVLTF. The full variable domain, with the rest looked up from reference TRBV9 and TRBJ2-6, is DSGVTQTPKHLITATGQRVTLRCSPRSGDLSVYWYQQSLDQGLQFLIQYYNGEERAKGNILERFSAQQFPDLHSELNLSSLELGDSALYFCASSGTLSSGANVLTFGAGSRLTVL.

This chain joins TRBV28 and TRBJ1-1; D call uncertain. Trimming removed 6 bases at V and 1 base at J, with 15 bases between. Germline lookup yields CDR1 MDHEN and CDR2 SYDVKM. This CDR3 is built from 15 residues. CDR3 coding DNA: TGTGCCAGCAGCTCCACTCTGGGAGGGAACACTGAAGCTTTCTTT. Its translation: CASSSTLGGNTEAFF.

V is TRBV6-6 and J is TRBJ2-7; D is uncertain. Germline V gives CDR1 MNHNY, CDR2 SVGAGI (reference sequence). There are 11 residues in the CDR3. Deletions cut 6 bases from V and 4 bases from J, with 7 bases between. CDR3 coding DNA: TGTGCCAGCAGCGCCAATTACGAGCAGTACTTC. This sequence encodes CASSANYEQYF.

The chain combines TRBV13 with TRBJ2-7; D is perhaps TRBD2 (6 bases). Germline CDR1 and CDR2: PRHDT and FYEKMQ (reference sequence). V shed 4 bases and J shed 0 bases, with 13 bases lying between them. The CDR3 spans 15 residues. The CDR3 spells CASSYKGLHSYEQYF. The CDR3 region has the DNA TGTGCCAGCAGCTATAAGGGACTCCACTCCTACGAGCAGTACTTC.

The rearrangement links TRBV4-1 to TRBJ2-3; 8 bases are a match to TRBD2. The CDR3 length is 16 residues. Trimming took 1 base from V and 1 from J; bases not matched to a gene: 4. CDR1 is MGHRA and CDR2 is YSYEKL in the germline V gene. In DNA, the CDR3 is TGCGCCAGCAGCCAAGTTAGTAGCGGGGGCACAGATACGCAGTATTTT. This sequence encodes CASSQVSSGGTDTQYF.

This clone was seen at least ten times. J is TRBJ2-2 and V is TRBV11-3, with D perhaps being TRBD1 or TRBD2 (6 bases each). CDR3 size: 14 residues. V was trimmed by 5 bases and J by 6 bases, leaving 13 bases between them. Per the germline V gene, CDR1 is SGHNT and CDR2 is YENEEA. The CDR3 DNA sequence: TGTGCCAGCAGCCCCCGTGGGGGGCCCGGGGAGCTGTTTTTT. Translating gives CASSPRGGPGELFF.

This clone was seen a few times. The chain employs TRBV9 and TRBJ2-3; D possibly corresponds to TRBD1 (5 bases). CDR1 is SGDLS and CDR2 is YYNGEE in the germline V gene. This CDR3 region has 16 residues. The V and J ends lost 0 bases and 2 bases respectively, with 13 bases between them. CDR3 sequence: CASSVGAGSHTDTQYF. CDR3 nucleotide sequence: TGTGCCAGCAGCGTAGGAGCAGGGTCCCACACAGATACGCAGTATTTT.

This CDR3 reads CASSGAAGGTEAFF. For the CDR3, the DNA is TGTGCCAGCAGTGGAGCGGCGGGGGGCACTGAAGCTTTCTTT. The V call is TRBV13, the J call TRBJ1-1; D is possibly TRBD1 (5 bases). The CDR3 consists of 14 residues. With 6 bases removed from V and 4 bases from J, the gap between germline ends came to 15 bases. Germline-derived CDR1 and CDR2 are PRHDT and FYEKMQ (reference sequence). The full variable domain, with the rest looked up from reference TRBV13 and TRBJ1-1, is AAGVIQSPRHLIKEKRETATLKCYPIPRHDTVYWYQQGPGQDPQFLISFYEKMQSDKGSIPDRFSAQQFSDYHSELNMSSLELGDSALYFCASSGAAGGTEAFFGQGTRLTVV.

The gene calls are TRBV5-1 and TRBJ1-2, with D perhaps matching TRBD1 (5 bases). The CDR3 runs to 14 residues. Germline V CDR1 and CDR2: SGHRS, YFSETQ. Trimming took 4 bases from V and 7 from J, leaving 17 bases between them. Here the CDR3 DNA reads TGCGCCAGCAGCCCAAGCCGGGACCACGCTGGCTACACCTTC. It yields the protein CASSPSRDHAGYTF.

The V and J genes are TRBV25-1 and TRBJ2-2; 7 positions match TRBD1. The junction had 4 bases not matched to a gene; V was cut back by 1 base and J by 5 bases. The CDR3 runs 15 residues. CDR1 MGHDK and CDR2 SYGVNS come from the germline V gene. The CDR3 spells CASSELGTETGELFF. The CDR3 DNA follows: TGTGCCAGCAGTGAATTGGGGACAGAAACCGGGGAGCTGTTTTTT.

V usage is TRBV6-5 and J usage is TRBJ1-2; possibly TRBD1 for D (5 bases). Germline V gene sequence: CDR1 MNHEY, CDR2 SVGAGI. V was trimmed by 2 bases and J by 4 bases, leaving 11 bases between them. The CDR3 has 14 amino acids. The CDR3 region has the DNA TGTGCCAGCAGTTACGGGGGGGGAGGCTATGGCTACACCTTC. This gives the protein CASSYGGGGYGYTF.

The table lists this clone with a count of one. The chain combines TRBV18 with TRBJ2-7; 7 nucleotides match TRBD2. J was trimmed by 5 bases and V by 0 bases; bases with no gene match: 10. There are 16 residues in the CDR3. Germline V CDR1 and CDR2: KGHSH, LQKENI. The CDR3 region has the DNA TGTGCCAGCTCACCACCGGTAGGACTAGAATCAAACGAGCAGTACTTC. It codes for CASSPPVGLESNEQYF.

The gene calls are TRBV4-1 and TRBJ1-5, with 7 positions matching TRBD1. This CDR3 has 13 amino acids. With 4 bases clipped from V and 4 bases from J, the junction kept 1 base outside the gene matches. Germline-derived CDR1 and CDR2 are MGHRA and YSYEKL. CDR3 bases: TGCGCCAGCAGCCCGACAGGGAATCAGCCCCAGCATTTT. Amino acids: CASSPTGNQPQHF.

J is TRBJ1-1 and V is TRBV6-6; TRBD1 matches at 8 bases. This CDR3 is built from 16 residues. Germline values: CDR1 MNHNY, CDR2 SVGAGI (reference sequence). V was pared by 5 bases and J by 0 bases, with 8 bases of the junction left unmatched. For the CDR3, the DNA is TGTGCCAGCAGTGGGGGGACAGGCGCCCTGAACACTGAAGCTTTCTTT. As protein: CASSGGTGALNTEAFF.

The CDR3 region is CASSIELSYSNQPQHF. In DNA form, the CDR3 reads TGTGCCAGTAGTATAGAGCTTTCATATAGCAATCAGCCCCAGCATTTT. The genes are TRBV19 and TRBJ1-5; D is uncertain. The CDR3 has 16 amino acids. Germline V lookup: CDR1 LNHDA, CDR2 SQIVND (reference sequence). V was pared by 0 bases and J by 0 bases, with 9 bases between.

The V call is TRBV7-9, the J call TRBJ1-5; 9 bases line up with TRBD1. Trimming removed 5 bases from V and 5 bases from J; junction bases left unmatched: 10. Per germline, CDR1 SEHNR and CDR2 FQNEAQ (reference sequence). This CDR3 region has 16 residues. Here the CDR3 DNA reads TGTGCCAGCAGCATATGGGGGGACAGGGTCGATCAGCCCCAGCATTTT. Translating gives CASSIWGDRVDQPQHF.

The rearrangement joins TRBV11-2 to TRBJ2-3; D is uncertain. CDR1 is SGHAT, CDR2 FQNNGV, per germline. The CDR3 is 12 residues long. V was trimmed by 2 bases and J by 6 bases, leaving 6 bases between them. CDR3 sequence: CASSLFVDTQYF. The DNA for the CDR3 is TGTGCCAGCAGCTTATTCGTGGATACGCAGTATTTT.

V gene TRBV9 combines with J gene TRBJ2-1; 9 bases agree with TRBD2. The junction had 4 bases not matched to a gene; V was cut back by 0 bases and J by 6 bases. In germline, CDR1 is SGDLS, CDR2 YYNGEE. This CDR3 is built from 15 residues. In nucleotides, the CDR3 is TGTGCCAGCAGCGTAGCGGGACTAGCTCCCAATGAGCAGTTCTTC. Protein sequence: CASSVAGLAPNEQFF.